This entry features one T cell receptor beta chain sequence. This clone appeared a single time. What this receptor recognizes is not known. There are no base qualities to consult, and no much larger clone falls within one base. The germline V and J ends show losses of 3 bases and 5 bases respectively, and no gene match explains 5 bases of the junction. The CDR3, cysteine through phenylalanine, is 15 amino acids long. The kept DNA is CDR3 alone, 45 bases in frame from the first base. Via the germline V gene, CDR1 is SGHTA and CDR2 FQGNSA. The sample's time point label is to be understood as: baseline before first vaccination. Vaccinee samples came from UK trials COV001 and COV002, including a single-blind randomized controlled phase 2/3 trial of AZD1222 (ChAdOx1 nCoV-19) in healthy adults. For TCRbeta chain sequencing, PBMC samples from trial participants were taken at day 0 and at day 28 after the second dose.

The sample is drawn from a study of T cell responses to AZD1222 COVID-19 vaccine (dated by TCRdb to the early 2020s). With regard to the full study: AZD1222 recipients with second doses at about 4 weeks or about 12 weeks were pooled, because spike-specific TCR depth and breadth did not differ between schedules. A total of roughly 240 trial participants underwent TCR sequencing, of whom 207 received two doses of AZD1222 and some 25 received two doses of the MenACWY control vaccine. Trial participants were enrolled by age into 18-55, 56-69 and 70-plus year subgroups, with around 140, 26 and 57 TCR-sequenced participants respectively.

The CDR3 regions of human TCRbeta chains were analyzed by immunosequencing. Turning to the authors' computational methods: Repertoire TCRs were matched against a reference library of SARS-CoV-2-specific TCRs generated with the MIRA antigen-specificity platform. Breadth was defined as the fraction of unique TCRs that were SARS-CoV-2-associated, and depth was defined as the fraction of total T cells that were SARS-CoV-2-associated. Using the MIRA data, each spike-specific TCR was assigned both to the spike region to which the TCR was reactive and to a CD4 or CD8 class. Log10-transformed breadth and depth values were compared by one-way ANOVA with Sidak's multiple comparisons tests. TCRdb took this table from immuneACCESS and kept in-frame rearrangements with V and J called. Such tables lack part of the clones; where checked against another copy, unresolved V genes explain under half of the gap, and the rest is unexplained. V, J and clone size reflect that table, while D and trimming were determined from the DNA. The sample includes 100,000 to 150,000 clones, with less than 90% observed a single time. The top ten constitute 4.4% of the sample.

Study-wide conclusions, independent of this receptor: Participants were mostly white British, with more females than males. The authors suggested clonal diversity may have been underestimated. After two AZD1222 doses, spike-specific TCR breadth and depth were significantly higher than at day 0 and than in MenACWY recipients. Conclusions about previously exposed vaccinees are limited because only six or seven AZD1222 recipients were SARS-CoV-2 seropositive at baseline. In the small 56-69-year group, the increase in depth fell short of significance, most likely because of low power. Reportedly, almost half of the unique spike-specific TCRs recognized epitopes lying outside the regions that are mutated in the B.1.351 and B.1.1.7 variants. The whole spike protein was spanned by vaccine-associated CD4 TCRs, and dominant responses were seen in regions 160-218 and 743-854. Because no day 14 peak-response samples were available, the repertoires could be characterized only after the peak T cell response.

The sequence was obtained from an adult in good health. The input for sequencing was peripheral blood, taken on day 0 of AZD1222 vaccination. The V and J genes are TRBV7-2 and TRBJ1-1; 11 bases in the middle match TRBD1. Read as DNA, the sequence is TGTGCCAGCAGCTTTTCGGGGACAGGGGGGACTGAAGCTTTCTTT. It codes for CASSFSGTGGTEAFF.